This T cell receptor beta chain was recorded in a study of blood T cell repertoires in COVID-19. Study context: Material from acute and convalescent COVID-19 was sourced from the United States, Italy and Spain.

After removal of 5 bases from V and 7 bases from J, the junction contained 8 bases not matched to a gene. The CDR3 loop spans 14 amino acids. Germline V gives CDR1 MNHEY, CDR2 SVGEGT. Methods used by the authors: The assay estimated nucleated cells by amplifying reference gene primers. Assay used: immunoSEQ multiplex PCR; TCRdb lists only in-frame clones, some missing. From that table come the V and J calls and clone size; the DNA was used to work out D and trimming. The data show around 140,000 clones, 75% to 85% seen once. The sample comprised peripheral blood. The TCR was taken from a man between 60 and 75 years old with active or convalescent COVID-19. The V gene is TRBV6-2 or TRBV6-3, the J gene TRBJ2-1; the match to TRBD2 covers 7 bases. The CDR3 protein is CASSPGLQRNEQFF. The CDR3 bases are TGTGCCAGCAGTCCGGGACTACAGAGGAATGAGCAGTTCTTC.